This T cell receptor (beta chain) emerged from a study of pediatric ulcerative colitis. Study outcomes and limitations: A couple of rectal CDR3 clonotypes occurred in all ulcerative colitis patients.

Clones were sequenced by immunoSEQ multiplex PCR, and TCRdb holds only the in-frame ones, with some missing. Seen here are about 60,000 clones, about nine tenths observed once, and the top ten hold approximately 1.5%. The CDR3 consists of 14 residues. CDR1 and CDR2 (germline): MNHNY, SVGAGI (reference sequence). V was cut by 5 bases and J by 3 bases, with 14 bases left in between. Concerning this clone itself: Antigen unknown.

This chain connects TRBV6-6 to TRBJ2-7; TRBD1 is a possible D gene (6 bases). This clonotype was obtained from a boy aged 5 to 17 who was a control in a study of pediatric ulcerative colitis. The source material was blood. CDR3 region: CASSPTGFRYEQYF. CDR3 bases: TGTGCCAGCAGTCCAACAGGGTTCCGCTACGAGCAGTACTTC.